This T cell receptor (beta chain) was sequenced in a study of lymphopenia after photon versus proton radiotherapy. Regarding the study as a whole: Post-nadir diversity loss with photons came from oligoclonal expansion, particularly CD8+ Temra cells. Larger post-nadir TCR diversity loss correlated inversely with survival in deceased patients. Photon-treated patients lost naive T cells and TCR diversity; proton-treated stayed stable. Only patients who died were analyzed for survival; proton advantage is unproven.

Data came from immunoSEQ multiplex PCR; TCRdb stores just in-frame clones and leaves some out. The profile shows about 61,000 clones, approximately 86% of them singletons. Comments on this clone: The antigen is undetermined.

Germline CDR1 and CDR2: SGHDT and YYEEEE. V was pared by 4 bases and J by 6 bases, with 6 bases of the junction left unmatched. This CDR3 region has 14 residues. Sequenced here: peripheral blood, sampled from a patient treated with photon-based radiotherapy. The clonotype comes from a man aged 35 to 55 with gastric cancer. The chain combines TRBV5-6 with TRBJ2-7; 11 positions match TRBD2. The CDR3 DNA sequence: TGTGCCAGCAGCGTCGGGACTAGCGGTGGCGAGCAGTACTTC. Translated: CASSVGTSGGEQYF. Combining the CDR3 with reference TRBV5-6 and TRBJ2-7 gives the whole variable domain DAGVTQSPTHLIKTRGQQVTLRCSPKSGHDTVSWYQQALGQGPQFIFQYYEEEERQRGNFPDRFSGHQFPNYSSELNVNALLLGDSALYLCASSVGTSGGEQYFGPGTRLTVT.